This TCR beta chain is from a study of patients with pleural tuberculosis. One entry per CDR3 protein results from TCRdb running MiXCR on the reads. The profile shows around 50,000 distinct CDR3 sequences, 6% to 8% of them singletons. This CDR3 comprises 11 residues. Germline CDR1 is SQVTM and CDR2 is ANQGSEA. V lost 4 bases and J 12 bases, leaving 14 bases between the germline ends. This clonotype was sampled from a human donor with pleural tuberculosis. The chain carries TRBV29-1 and TRBJ2-3; D may be TRBD1 or TRBD2 (6 bases each). Here the CDR3 reads CSVGTRGVQYF. In DNA form, the CDR3 reads TGCAGCGTTGGTACTAGGGGGGTACAGTATTTT.